The next 15 T cell receptor beta chains were all read from a single sample in a study of blood T cell repertoires in COVID-19. Repertoires were generated with immunoSEQ multiplex PCR, while TCRdb's copy carries only in-frame clones and drops some. The sample lists 150,000 to 200,000 clones; more than 75% were seen once. The sequenced sample was PBMCs or T cells enriched from blood (not recorded which). The receptors originated from a woman aged 50 to 65 with acute COVID-19.

This clone was seen a handful of times. The chain combines TRBV7-2 with TRBJ2-3; 10 bases match TRBD2. The CDR3 runs 18 residues. Germline CDR1 SGHTA, CDR2 FQGNSA. The V gene end was trimmed by 1 base and the J gene end by 2 bases; junction bases not matched to a gene: 9. This CDR3 reads CASSLEWLAGAFTDTQYF. The CDR3 DNA follows: TGTGCCAGCAGCTTAGAGTGGCTAGCGGGGGCCTTCACAGATACGCAGTATTTT.

The chain links TRBV5-1 to TRBJ1-2, with D perhaps matching TRBD1 (5 bases). The CDR3 covers 15 residues. The V gene's germline CDR1 is SGHRS and CDR2 YFSETQ. Trimming removed 0 bases from V and 4 bases from J, with 13 bases in between. The CDR3 protein is CASSLGQGTFYGYTF. CDR3 nucleotides: TGCGCCAGCAGCTTGGGGCAGGGCACCTTCTATGGCTACACCTTC.

Here the CDR3 DNA reads TGTGCCCCGTGGGTCGGGGGGGCGAAAGGCAATCAGCCCCAGCATTTT. It codes for CAPWVGGAKGNQPQHF. The chain joins TRBV21-1 to TRBJ1-5. TRBV21-1 is marked as a pseudogene. The CDR3 is 16 residues long.

This clone was observed once. The chain carries TRBV6-4 and TRBJ1-1, with D uncertain. In germline, CDR1 is MRHNA, CDR2 SNTAGT. The CDR3 consists of 14 residues. V lost 6 bases to trimming and J lost 0 bases, with 11 bases between them. The CDR3 protein is CASRSTNMNTEAFF. CDR3 bases: TGTGCCAGCAGATCGACAAACATGAACACTGAAGCTTTCTTT.

The chain uses TRBV28 and TRBJ1-5, with a weak D call TRBD1 (6 bases). Germline lookup yields CDR1 MDHEN and CDR2 SYDVKM. This CDR3 comprises 14 residues. V was clipped by 3 bases and J by 5 bases, with 11 bases between them. CDR3 in amino acids: CASSFVQGHQPQHF. CDR3 DNA sequence: TGTGCCAGCAGTTTCGTACAGGGACATCAGCCCCAGCATTTT.

The V call is TRBV30, the J call TRBJ2-3; 7 bases are shared with TRBD1. The germline CDR1 and CDR2 sequences are GTSNPN and SVGIG (reference sequence). CDR3 length: 13 residues. Trimming removed 5 bases from V and 3 bases from J; junction bases left unmatched: 5. CDR3: CAWLVRGTDTQYF. Written as DNA, the CDR3 is TGTGCCTGGTTAGTCAGGGGGACAGATACGCAGTATTTT.

This rearrangement joins TRBV28 to TRBJ1-5; TRBD1 agrees at 7 bases. The length of the CDR3 is 14 residues. CDR1 and CDR2 from the germline V gene are MDHEN and SYDVKM. With 7 bases clipped from V and 4 bases from J, the junction kept 7 bases outside the gene matches. This CDR3 reads CASTQGGMNQPQHF. The CDR3 DNA sequence: TGTGCCAGCACTCAGGGGGGCATGAATCAGCCCCAGCATTTT.

In DNA form, the CDR3 reads TGCGCCAGCAGCCTGCGACCAGAGACAGGGGTGGTCTATGGCTACACCTTC. Protein sequence: CASSLRPETGVVYGYTF. The chain combines TRBV5-1 with TRBJ1-2; 8 positions agree with TRBD1. V gave up 4 bases and J gave up 4 bases; unmatched junction bases: 15. The CDR3 is 17 amino acids. Germline CDR1 and CDR2: SGHRS and YFSETQ.

This chain joins TRBV18 and TRBJ2-4; a weak D match, TRBD2 (6 bases). Germline V gene sequence: CDR1 KGHSH, CDR2 LQKENI. Trimming left V 1 base short and J 1 base short, with 14 bases between. This CDR3 is 17 amino acids long. CDR3 coding DNA: TGTGCCAGCTCACCACTCCGGAGGGAGGCGGCCAAAAACATTCAGTACTTC. Residues: CASSPLRREAAKNIQYF.

The chain combines TRBV7-9 with TRBJ1-6; TRBD1 agrees at 7 bases. This CDR3 spans 15 amino acids. Germline V CDR1 and CDR2: SEHNR, FQNEAQ (reference sequence). Trimming took 5 bases from V and 6 from J; bases not matched to a gene: 7. This chain's CDR3 is CASSPEGALNSPLHF. CDR3 nucleotides: TGTGCCAGCAGCCCCGAGGGGGCTCTTAATTCACCCCTCCACTTT.

The rearrangement uses TRBV5-1 and TRBJ2-3; 7 bases agree with TRBD2. The germline V gene encodes CDR1 SGHRS and CDR2 YFSETQ. The CDR3 totals 15 residues. Trimming at V came to 9 bases and at J to 2 bases, leaving 12 bases not matched to a gene. CDR3 loop: CATMGTAGDTDTQYF. The CDR3 nucleotides are TGCGCCACCATGGGGACCGCGGGGGACACAGATACGCAGTATTTT.

This clone was seen only once. The V call is TRBV28, the J call TRBJ1-5; D uncertain. Germline lookup yields CDR1 MDHEN and CDR2 SYDVKM. The CDR3 contains 12 residues. Trimming removed 8 bases at V and 7 bases at J, with 12 bases between. The CDR3 nucleotides are TGTGCCAGCGATGTCACGGGGCAGCCCCAGCATTTT. Translating gives CASDVTGQPQHF.

This clone was detected only a few times. This chain uses TRBV7-2 with TRBJ2-2; 7 positions agree with TRBD1. J lost 5 bases, V lost 1 base, and 7 bases had no gene match. Germline V gene lookup returns CDR1 SGHTA and CDR2 FQGNSA. The CDR3 covers 16 residues. CDR3 in DNA: TGTGCCAGCAGCTTAGAACAGGGGTCGGCGACCGGGGAGCTGTTTTTT. Translated, it gives CASSLEQGSATGELFF.

This clone was seen only a few times. The junction departs from germline at one end; a sequencing error may be responsible. CDR3 coding DNA: TGCGCCAGCAGCCAAGATGGGACAGGCGTTAATTCCCCCCTCCACTTT. Protein product: CASSQDGTGVNSPLHF. The chain has TRBV4-3 and TRBJ1-6, with TRBD1 identical over 8 bases. This CDR3 has 16 residues. Germline loops: CDR1 LGHNA, CDR2 YSLEER.

The chain recombines TRBV29-1 with TRBJ2-1; TRBD2 might be the D (5 bases). The CDR3 runs 13 residues. V was cut by 4 bases and J by 0 bases, with 7 bases left in between. Germline CDR1 SQVTM, CDR2 ANQGSEA. CDR3 residues: CSVVRGSYNEQFF. The CDR3 nucleotides read TGCAGCGTTGTTCGGGGCTCCTACAATGAGCAGTTCTTC.